This T cell receptor (beta chain) was sequenced in a study of beta chain features in type 1 diabetes. V was trimmed by 3 bases and J by 0 bases, leaving 11 bases between them. This CDR3 has 15 residues. Germline-derived CDR1 and CDR2 are MNHEY and SMNVEV (reference sequence). cDNA synthesis used the whole RNA isolate, giving expressed TCRB sequences. Assay: immunoSEQ multiplex PCR; the TCRdb copy retains only in-frame clones and omits some. In the table there are 500,000 to 850,000 clones, about an eighth of which are singletons. Findings and limits, study-wide: Among all four CD4+ subsets, Type 1 diabetes patients had TCRB CDR3s that were moderately but significantly shorter.

Only a few counts were recorded for this clone. Its antigen remains unidentified. This TCR derives from a man younger than 30 with type 1 diabetes. This chain links TRBV27 with TRBJ1-2; D gene uncertain. The sequenced material came from naive CD4+ T cells from blood. In nucleotides, the CDR3 is TGTGCCAGCAGTTTCCGGGGAAACGCTAACTATGGCTACACCTTC. Protein sequence: CASSFRGNANYGYTF.